A single sample gave rise to the 15 T cell receptor beta chains below, sequenced in a study of OX40 agonist ivuxolimab in advanced cancers. The protocol was immunoSEQ multiplex PCR, while the TCRdb copy is restricted to in-frame clones and leaves out a portion. The profile covers about 110,000 clones, with around 93% appearing a single time and approximately 0.69% taken by the ten largest. Sequenced material: CD4+ or CD8+ T cells sorted from blood, taken in a trial of the OX40 agonist ivuxolimab. The receptors were sampled from an adult with an advanced solid tumor such as melanoma, head and neck, liver or kidney cancer.

The CDR3 nucleotides are TGTGCCAGCACCCACGGTAACTCCTACGAGCAGTACTTC. It is translated as CASTHGNSYEQYF. This chain uses TRBV11-2 with TRBJ2-7; D is unclear. The V gene lost 7 bases and the J gene lost 0 bases, with 10 bases spanning the gap. Germline V gene sequence: CDR1 SGHAT, CDR2 FQNNGV. The CDR3 is made up of 13 amino acids.

The chain carries TRBV19 and TRBJ2-2; D is uncertain. Germline CDR1 is LNHDA and CDR2 is SQIVND (reference sequence). Trimming took off 1 base at V and 8 bases at J, with 11 bases between the two ends. There are 14 residues in the CDR3. Here the CDR3 DNA reads TGTGCCAGTAGTATAGTGGCGGCTCAAGGGGAGCTGTTTTTT. Amino acid sequence: CASSIVAAQGELFF.

This chain joins TRBV2 and TRBJ2-3; TRBD1 is a possible D gene (5 bases). V was shortened by 7 bases and J by 0 bases, with 14 bases between the two germline ends. CDR3 length equals 15 residues. The germline V gene encodes CDR1 SNHLY and CDR2 FYNNEI. CDR3 coding DNA: TGTGCCAGCATGGCCCGGACATCTAGCACAGATACGCAGTATTTT. Its protein product is CASMARTSSTDTQYF.

The chain employs TRBV5-6 and TRBJ2-5; tentatively, D is TRBD1 (6 bases). The germline gives CDR1 SGHDT, CDR2 YYEEEE. This CDR3 is 17 amino acids long. Trimming cost V 0 bases and J 5 bases, with 20 bases left between them. DNA for the CDR3: TGTGCCAGCAGCTTGGCAGGGGTCGACCCATGGAGGGAGACCCAGTACTTC. Its translation is CASSLAGVDPWRETQYF.

The CDR3 bases are TGTGCTAGTGGTTCCGCCCCCAGGGAATGGCAAGAGACCCAGTACTTC. Protein product: CASGSAPREWQETQYF. V gene TRBV12-5 combines with J gene TRBJ2-5, with D tentatively TRBD1 (5 bases). This CDR3 has 16 amino acids. Trimming took off 4 bases at V and 2 bases at J, with 17 bases between the two ends. The germline gives CDR1 LGHNT, CDR2 FRNRAP. The whole variable domain, remainder taken from reference TRBV12-5 and TRBJ2-5, is DARVTQTPRHKVTEMGQEVTMRCQPILGHNTVFWYRQTMMQGLELLAYFRNRAPLDDSGMPKDRFSAEMPDATLATLKIQPSEPRDSAVYFCASGSAPREWQETQYFGPGTRLLVL.

The J gene is TRBJ2-2, the V gene TRBV4-1; 7 bases are a match to TRBD2. The germline gives CDR1 MGHRA, CDR2 YSYEKL. The V gene end was trimmed by 1 base and the J gene end by 1 base; junction bases not matched to a gene: 6. This CDR3 spans 17 amino acids. The CDR3 nucleotides are TGCGCCAGCAGCCAAGCAGGAAGCGGGGAGAACACCGGGGAGCTGTTTTTT. As protein: CASSQAGSGENTGELFF.

In its sample, this clone was seen once. The CDR3 loop reads CASSATGTEAFF. CDR3 DNA: TGTGCCAGCAGTGCGACAGGGACTGAAGCTTTCTTT. V and J are TRBV6-4 and TRBJ1-1, with 7 bases that match TRBD1. The CDR3 covers 12 residues. CDR1 and CDR2 (germline): MRHNA, SNTAGT. The ends lost 4 bases at V and 5 bases at J; junction bases unmatched: 1.

In regard to this clone: At one of its ends the junction is not consistent with the germline gene, which may arise from a read error. The rearrangement links TRBV5-5 to TRBJ1-5; 7 bases agree with TRBD1. Germline CDR1 reads SGHKS; CDR2 reads YYEKEE (reference sequence). There are 16 residues in the CDR3. The CDR3 DNA reads TGCGCCAGCAGCCAAGCCCAGGGGGTATTGGGTCAGCCCCAGCATTTT. It translates to CASSQAQGVLGQPQHF.

The chain couples TRBV18 to TRBJ1-2; D unclear. Per germline, CDR1 KGHSH and CDR2 LQKENI. This CDR3 is 13 amino acids long. Trimming removed 2 bases at V and 1 base at J, with 5 bases between. CDR3 bases: TGTGCCAGCTCACCAGGGAGTAACTATGGCTACACCTTC. Protein: CASSPGSNYGYTF.

The chain has TRBV27 and TRBJ2-7, with D perhaps TRBD1 (7 bases). Germline CDR1 MNHEY, CDR2 SMNVEV (reference sequence). The CDR3 length is 16 residues. Trimming cost V 10 bases and J 4 bases, with 26 bases left between them. The CDR3 sequence: CATTAHAGTANYEQYF. The CDR3 DNA sequence: TGTGCCACCACCGCCCACGCGGGGACAGCGAATTACGAGCAGTACTTC.

This chain links TRBV27 with TRBJ2-3; TRBD2 matches at 10 bases. The V gene end was trimmed by 2 bases and the J gene end by 4 bases; junction bases not matched to a gene: 6. CDR3 size: 16 residues. Germline CDR1 MNHEY, CDR2 SMNVEV (reference sequence). CDR3 sequence reads: CASSLGLAGVSDTQYF. DNA for the CDR3: TGTGCCAGCAGTTTAGGGCTAGCGGGAGTATCAGATACGCAGTATTTT.

The chain couples TRBV7-6 to TRBJ1-3, with D possibly TRBD1 on 5 matching bases. The V end was cut by 0 bases, the J end by 3 bases, with 12 bases between. This CDR3 has 16 amino acids. Germline-derived CDR1 and CDR2 are SGHVS and FNYEAQ. This CDR3 is CASSLAVQGFGNTIYF. In DNA form, the CDR3 reads TGTGCCAGCAGCTTAGCCGTTCAGGGTTTTGGAAACACCATATATTTT.

The chain employs TRBV21-1 and TRBJ2-2; whether TRBD1, the table's D call, matches the DNA was not checked. TRBV21-1 corresponds to a pseudogene. The CDR3 runs to 9 residues. Here the CDR3 DNA reads TGTGCCAGCAGCAGGCCCCTGTTTTTT. Residues: CASSRPLFF.

The J gene is TRBJ1-2, the V gene TRBV5-4, with 7 bases identical to TRBD1. Germline assignment: CDR1 SGHNT and CDR2 YYREEE (reference sequence). V lost 4 bases, J lost 3 bases, and 3 bases stayed unmatched. This CDR3 has 13 residues. CDR3 sequence (DNA): TGTGCCAGCAGCCGGGACAGAGACTATGGCTACACCTTC. It yields the protein CASSRDRDYGYTF.

J is TRBJ1-1 and V is TRBV25-1; D gene ambiguous. Germline values: CDR1 MGHDK, CDR2 SYGVNS. The CDR3 is 15 residues long. The germline V and J ends were trimmed by 8 bases and 4 bases, with 20 bases remaining between them. The CDR3 sequence: CASPITPEGPTEAFF. The CDR3 DNA reads TGTGCCAGCCCTATAACTCCAGAAGGGCCCACTGAAGCTTTCTTT. Full variable domain (missing parts from reference TRBV25-1 and TRBJ1-1): EADIYQTPRYLVIGTGKKITLECSQTMGHDKMYWYQQDPGMELHLIHYSYGVNSTEKGDLSSESTVSRIRTEHFPLTLESARPSHTSQYLCASPITPEGPTEAFFGQGTRLTVV.